What follows are 2 T cell receptor beta chains derived from one specimen sequenced in a study of long-term antiretroviral therapy in people with HIV. The assay used was immunoSEQ (version v3.0), run at survey level. Sequencing used immunoSEQ multiplex PCR; TCRdb keeps in-frame clones, though not all of them. The sample holds about 38,000 clones; over 75% are singletons and the top ten take about 5%. The material was unsorted PBMCs, obtained 1.5 years after starting antiretroviral therapy. The receptor set was obtained from a man aged 18 to 29 with HIV.

The chain carries TRBV30 and TRBJ1-1, with 9 bases aligning to TRBD1. Germline assignment: CDR1 GTSNPN and CDR2 SVGIG (reference sequence). The CDR3 is made up of 15 amino acids. V shed 0 bases and J 2 bases; nucleotides not matched to a gene: 4. The CDR3 loop is CAWSVGTGLNTEAFF. In nucleotides, the CDR3 is TGTGCCTGGAGTGTAGGGACAGGGTTAAACACTGAAGCTTTCTTT.

This chain joins TRBV28 and TRBJ2-1; 13 positions match TRBD2. V gave up 6 bases and J gave up 7 bases; unmatched junction bases: 9. Germline CDR1 reads MDHEN; CDR2 reads SYDVKM. This CDR3 region has 16 residues. CDR3 bases: TGTGCCAGCAGCCCACCGGGACTAGCGGGACAGAATGAGCAGTTCTTC. Translation: CASSPPGLAGQNEQFF.